These 26 T cell receptor beta chains share one sample of origin, sequenced in a study of blood T cell repertoires in COVID-19. Here immunoSEQ multiplex PCR was the method, and the copy in TCRdb shows in-frame clones only, minus some. The sample shows approximately 66,000 clones, around nine tenths of them seen only once. Material: peripheral blood. The receptor set was obtained from a man aged 60 to 75 with acute or convalescent COVID-19.

This chain joins TRBV9 and TRBJ2-7, with 11 bases identical to TRBD1. V was pared by 7 bases and J by 5 bases, with 5 bases of the junction left unmatched. The V gene's germline CDR1 is SGDLS and CDR2 YYNGEE. The CDR3 totals 13 residues. The CDR3 DNA reads as TGTGCCAGCGGGACAGGGGGTAACAACGAGCAGTACTTC. Translated: CASGTGGNNEQYF. The full variable domain, rest sourced from reference TRBV9 and TRBJ2-7, is DSGVTQTPKHLITATGQRVTLRCSPRSGDLSVYWYQQSLDQGLQFLIQYYNGEERAKGNILERFSAQQFPDLHSELNLSSLELGDSALYFCASGTGGNNEQYFGPGTRLTVT.

This clone was detected only once. The CDR3 loop reads CASTSRFTDTQYF. The CDR3 coding sequence is TGTGCCAGCACGTCCAGGTTCACAGATACGCAGTATTTT. The chain uses TRBV2 and TRBJ2-3; no firm D call. V was trimmed by 7 bases and J by 2 bases, leaving 10 bases between them. The CDR3 length is 13 residues. Germline V gene sequence: CDR1 SNHLY, CDR2 FYNNEI.

The V and J genes are TRBV4-2 and TRBJ2-3, with D uncertain. The CDR3 contains 15 residues. Deletions cut 0 bases from V and 0 bases from J, with 7 bases between. From germline, CDR1 is LGHNA and CDR2 YNFKEQ. The CDR3 here is CASSQDLASTDTQYF. CDR3 sequence (DNA): TGTGCCAGCAGCCAAGATCTGGCTAGCACAGATACGCAGTATTTT.

The chain recombines TRBV5-1 with TRBJ2-2, with TRBD1 identical over 8 bases. Unmatched junction bases numbered 5, after V lost 5 bases and J lost 2 bases. Germline V gene lookup returns CDR1 SGHRS and CDR2 YFSETQ. The CDR3 covers 15 residues. CDR3 bases: TGCGCCAGCAGTTTCGGGACAGGTAACACCGGGGAGCTGTTTTTT. It yields the protein CASSFGTGNTGELFF.

The chain is built from TRBV11-2 and TRBJ2-7; D is unresolved. The germline V and J ends were trimmed by 1 base and 6 bases, with 13 bases remaining between them. The CDR3 has 14 residues. Germline V gene lookup returns CDR1 SGHAT and CDR2 FQNNGV. CDR3 DNA: TGTGCCAGCAGCTTAGCTCGCGCCACCTCCGAGCAGTACTTC. It encodes CASSLARATSEQYF.

This sequence joins TRBV18 and TRBJ1-2, with TRBD1 matching 7 bases. The CDR3 extends over 15 amino acids. Germline loops: CDR1 KGHSH, CDR2 LQKENI. The V gene end was trimmed by 3 bases and the J gene end by 6 bases; junction bases not matched to a gene: 10. As DNA, the CDR3 is TGTGCCAGCTCACCTCGGACAGGCTACAGGGATGGCTACACCTTC. Its translation is CASSPRTGYRDGYTF.

The rearrangement joins TRBV5-6 to TRBJ1-6; 8 bases align to TRBD1. This CDR3 has 13 amino acids. V shed 6 bases, J shed 8 bases, and the junction held 4 bases outside the gene matches. Germline values: CDR1 SGHDT, CDR2 YYEEEE. DNA for the CDR3: TGTGCCAGCAACGGACAGGGCGATTCACCCCTCCACTTT. It is translated as CASNGQGDSPLHF.

This chain connects TRBV2 to TRBJ1-5; the D is unclear. CDR3 length: 13 residues. Germline CDR1 and CDR2: SNHLY and FYNNEI. V shed 5 bases and J shed 8 bases, with 13 bases lying between them. The CDR3 sequence: CASSRDPREPQHF. The CDR3 nucleotides are TGTGCCAGCAGTCGGGATCCGAGAGAGCCCCAGCATTTT.

This sequence joins TRBV12-5 and TRBJ1-6, with a possible D match to TRBD1 (6 bases). V lost 4 bases to trimming and J lost 8 bases, with 18 bases between them. The CDR3 loop spans 16 amino acids. Germline CDR1 and CDR2: LGHNT and FRNRAP. The CDR3 nucleotides read TGTGCTAGTGGTTCCTCCGGGACAAAGAAGTATTCACCCCTCCACTTT. This gives the protein CASGSSGTKKYSPLHF.

This clone was recorded once. This chain connects TRBV5-1 to TRBJ2-7; TRBD1 matches 8 bases. CDR1 SGHRS and CDR2 YFSETQ come from the germline V gene. The junction had 3 bases not matched to a gene; V was cut back by 2 bases and J by 2 bases. This CDR3 region has 14 residues. For the CDR3, the DNA is TGCGCCAGCAGCTTAAGGACAGGGACCTACGAGCAGTACTTC. Amino acids: CASSLRTGTYEQYF.

The rearrangement links TRBV5-1 to TRBJ1-1, with TRBD1 as a possible D gene (5 bases). The V end was cut by 2 bases, the J end by 4 bases, with 15 bases between. In germline, CDR1 is SGHRS, CDR2 YFSETQ. The CDR3 has 15 amino acids. CDR3 region: CASSFEAQGITEAFF. The DNA of the CDR3 is TGCGCCAGCAGCTTTGAGGCGCAGGGTATCACTGAAGCTTTCTTT.

This chain joins TRBV14 and TRBJ1-2; perhaps TRBD1 as D (6 bases). CDR1 and CDR2 (germline): SGHDN, FVKESK. The CDR3 covers 14 residues. V was trimmed by 4 bases and J by 4 bases, leaving 13 bases between them. This chain's CDR3 is CASSPMGDIYGYTF. The CDR3 nucleotides read TGTGCCAGCAGCCCCATGGGGGACATCTATGGCTACACCTTC.

The chain links TRBV19 to TRBJ1-1, with 8 bases lining up with TRBD1. This CDR3 is 13 amino acids long. J was trimmed by 4 bases and V by 2 bases; bases with no gene match: 0. Germline CDR1 reads LNHDA; CDR2 reads SQIVND (reference sequence). Here the CDR3 reads CASSITGGTEAFF. The CDR3 coding sequence is TGTGCCAGTAGTATAACAGGGGGCACTGAAGCTTTCTTT. The full variable domain, rest sourced from reference TRBV19 and TRBJ1-1, is DGGITQSPKYLFRKEGQNVTLSCEQNLNHDAMYWYRQDPGQGLRLIYYSQIVNDFQKGDIAEGYSVSREKKESFPLTVTSAQKNPTAFYLCASSITGGTEAFFGQGTRLTVV.

V is TRBV6-1 and J is TRBJ2-3; 9 positions agree with TRBD2. Germline V lookup: CDR1 MNHNS, CDR2 SASEGT. The CDR3 totals 16 residues. Unmatched junction bases numbered 6, after V lost 4 bases and J lost 1 base. In nucleotides, the CDR3 is TGTGCCAGCAGTGCTCTAGCGGGGACGGGCACAGATACGCAGTATTTT. Protein: CASSALAGTGTDTQYF.

The chain uses TRBV11-2 and TRBJ1-1; the D is unclear. Deletions cut 3 bases from V and 0 bases from J, with 8 bases between. Germline V gene lookup returns CDR1 SGHAT and CDR2 FQNNGV. This CDR3 is built from 14 residues. This CDR3 is CASSFDTLNTEAFF. CDR3 nucleotides: TGTGCCAGCAGCTTCGACACCTTGAACACTGAAGCTTTCTTT.

The genes are TRBV27 and TRBJ2-5; 9 bases match TRBD2. V was clipped by 6 bases and J by 3 bases; unmatched bases: 11. The CDR3 has 16 residues. Germline CDR1 and CDR2: MNHEY and SMNVEV (reference sequence). The CDR3 coding sequence is TGTGCCAGCAGAGCTAGCGGGGCCTTCGGCGAAGAGACCCAGTACTTC. It translates to CASRASGAFGEETQYF.

V usage is TRBV18 and J usage is TRBJ1-1; possible D gene TRBD1, 5 bases. Trimming removed 4 bases at V and 1 base at J, with 13 bases between. CDR3 length: 15 amino acids. Germline V gene data show CDR1 as KGHSH and CDR2 as LQKENI. The DNA for the CDR3 is TGTGCCAGCTCACTAGACAGCGATTGGAACACTGAAGCTTTCTTT. Amino acids: CASSLDSDWNTEAFF.

The genes are TRBV10-3 and TRBJ1-3; TRBD1 is a possible D gene (5 bases). Germline CDR1 is ENHRY and CDR2 is SYGVKD. The CDR3 is 17 residues long. Trimming removed 5 bases from V and 3 bases from J, with 20 bases in between. The CDR3 protein is CAISLNGLGAGGNTIYF. As DNA, the CDR3 is TGTGCCATCAGTTTGAATGGACTAGGGGCTGGTGGAAACACCATATATTTT.

V and J are TRBV7-8 and TRBJ1-1, with 7 bases aligning to TRBD1. Germline lookup yields CDR1 SGHVS and CDR2 FQNEAQ. The CDR3 is 15 amino acids. V lost 7 bases to trimming and J lost 2 bases; unmatched junction nucleotides: 10. CDR3 loop: CASTSRQGHNTEAFF. The CDR3 DNA follows: TGTGCCAGCACGTCTAGACAGGGCCATAACACTGAAGCTTTCTTT.

The chain combines TRBV20-1 with TRBJ2-2; D is possibly TRBD1 (5 bases). The CDR3 spans 12 residues. Germline CDR1 and CDR2: DFQATT and SNEGSKA (reference sequence). Trimming removed 3 bases from V and 7 bases from J, with 9 bases in between. This chain's CDR3 is CSASQGGGELFF. The CDR3 nucleotides are TGCAGTGCTAGTCAGGGCGGCGGGGAGCTGTTTTTT.

The chain employs TRBV29-1 and TRBJ2-3; 8 nucleotides agree with TRBD1. V lost 5 bases and J lost 3; bases outside the gene matches: 7. CDR3 length: 14 residues. Germline CDR1 reads SQVTM; CDR2 reads ANQGSEA. CDR3 coding DNA: TGCAGCGTTTCAGGGGGCGCAACAACAGATACGCAGTATTTT. It specifies CSVSGGATTDTQYF.

This clone occurred once. V usage is TRBV24-1 and J usage is TRBJ1-5, with D uncertain. Germline V lookup: CDR1 KGHDR, CDR2 SFDVKD. V was shortened by 1 base and J by 4 bases, with 7 bases between the two germline ends. This CDR3 has 14 residues. The CDR3 protein is CATSDLNSNQPQHF. The CDR3 region has the DNA TGTGCCACCAGTGATTTAAACTCAAATCAGCCCCAGCATTTT.

The chain employs TRBV20-1 and TRBJ2-3, with 7 bases lining up with TRBD2. V shed 3 bases, J shed 7 bases, and the junction held 7 bases outside the gene matches. CDR3 size: 13 residues. The V gene's germline CDR1 is DFQATT and CDR2 SNEGSKA (reference sequence). Here the CDR3 DNA reads TGCAGTGCTAGTCCGGGGGGTGGCCATACGCAGTATTTT. The encoded protein is CSASPGGGHTQYF.

The chain links TRBV5-1 to TRBJ1-1; 8 positions agree with TRBD1. The length of the CDR3 is 13 residues. Losses at the gene ends were 5 bases for V and 4 bases for J; bases not matched to a gene: 4. CDR1 SGHRS and CDR2 YFSETQ come from the germline V gene. The CDR3, as DNA: TGCGCCAGCAGGCTTGGACAGGGCACTGAAGCTTTCTTT. Residues: CASRLGQGTEAFF.

CDR3: CASSNLITDTQYF. The CDR3, as DNA: TGTGCCAGTAGTAACCTAATCACAGATACGCAGTATTTT. The chain combines TRBV19 with TRBJ2-3; D gene ambiguous. The germline V gene has CDR1 LNHDA and CDR2 SQIVND (reference sequence). V lost 4 bases, J lost 2 bases, and 7 bases lay in between. This CDR3 has 13 residues.

The V and J genes are TRBV6-2 or TRBV6-3 and TRBJ1-2, with D possibly TRBD1 on 5 matching bases. Trimming pared 6 bases from V and 2 bases from J, leaving 19 bases between. This CDR3 has 16 residues. CDR1 and CDR2 (germline): MNHEY, SVGEGT. Here the CDR3 DNA reads TGTGCCAGCAGCCCTCCTCTACAGGCCATCAACTATGGCTACACCTTC. It yields the protein CASSPPLQAINYGYTF.